The rows below give T cell receptor beta chains drawn from one sample of a study of blood T cells in healthy people across ages. TCRdb reanalysed the 5' RACE reads using MiXCR and keeps one entry per CDR3 protein. Among around 820,000 distinct CDR3 sequences, around 25% were seen once, and the ten largest hold approximately 4%. These sequences were also reported in another study, on T cells of mothers and their children.

Material for sequencing was blood. The receptors come from a boy between 10 and 17 years old in good health. CDR3s include the opening cysteine and the closing phenylalanine or tryptophan. A D gene is named only where the DNA matches it firmly. The size of a clone is reported for some rows only, either as once, few or many, or as a class for expanded clones.

-	-	TRBJ2-1	TRBV6-5	CASSQDRGDYNEQFF	TGTGCCAGCTCGCAAGACCGCGGGGATTACAATGAGCAGTTCTTC
many	TRBD2	TRBJ2-7	TRBV7-2	CASSLGGGLYEQYF	TGTGCCAGCAGCTTAGGGGGGGGACTCTACGAGCAGTACTTC
few	-	TRBJ2-1	TRBV20-1	CSARGGTYYNEQFF	TGCAGTGCTAGAGGGGGGACTTATTACAATGAGCAGTTCTTC
-	-	TRBJ2-1	TRBV6-1	CASSLGDVSYNEQFF	TGTGCCAGCAGTCTAGGGGACGTCTCCTACAATGAGCAGTTCTTC
few	TRBD1	TRBJ2-1	TRBV29-1	CSVQTGTSLEQFF	TGCAGCGTGCAGACAGGGACCTCGCTCGAGCAGTTCTTC
-	TRBD1	TRBJ1-1	TRBV29-1	CSSGQSYTEAFF	TGCAGCTCGGGACAGAGCTACACTGAAGCTTTCTTT
-	TRBD1	TRBJ1-1	TRBV12-3/TRBV12-4	CASSLGGQMNTEAFF	TGTGCCAGCAGTTTAGGGGGACAGATGAACACTGAAGCTTTCTTT
-	TRBD2	TRBJ2-5	TRBV20-1	CSAVPRLAGIQETQYF	TGCAGTGCTGTCCCAAGACTAGCGGGAATACAAGAGACCCAGTACTTC
few	-	TRBJ1-3	TRBV10-3	CAITREAANTIYF	TGTGCCATCACCAGGGAGGCAGCAAACACCATATATTTT
-	TRBD2	TRBJ2-1	TRBV28	CASILRGTSGKNEQFF	TGTGCCAGCATACTACGGGGGACTAGCGGGAAGAATGAGCAGTTCTTC
-	TRBD1	TRBJ1-1	TRBV10-3	CAISAGQGSTEAFF	TGTGCCATCAGTGCGGGACAGGGGAGCACTGAAGCTTTCTTT
few	-	TRBJ1-4	TRBV2	CASMSQGEKLFF	TGTGCCAGCATGTCTCAGGGTGAAAAACTGTTTTTT
few	-	TRBJ1-2	TRBV6-1	CASSEVWPKIYGYTF	TGTGCCAGCAGTGAAGTTTGGCCGAAAATTTATGGCTACACCTTC
-	-	TRBJ2-4	TRBV6-6	CASSLILGGVNIQYF	TGTGCCAGCAGCCTCATACTTGGGGGAGTAAACATTCAGTACTTC
few	-	TRBJ1-4	TRBV28	CASSFSGPEKLFF	TGTGCCAGCAGTTTTTCGGGTCCCGAAAAACTGTTTTTT
few	TRBD2	TRBJ2-2	TRBV7-9	CASSFLAGANTGELFF	TGTGCCAGCAGCTTTTTAGCGGGTGCGAACACCGGGGAGCTGTTTTTT
few	-	TRBJ2-7	TRBV20-1	CSARGARTAAYEQYF	TGCAGTGCTAGGGGGGCCAGGACAGCCGCCTACGAGCAGTACTTC
-	TRBD2	TRBJ2-1	TRBV7-2	CASSLGAGGSNEQFF	TGTGCCAGCAGCTTAGGAGCGGGGGGGAGCAATGAGCAGTTCTTC
-	TRBD2	TRBJ2-1	TRBV28	CASSSVTLAGTYNEQFF	TGTGCCAGCAGTTCCGTAACCCTAGCGGGAACCTACAATGAGCAGTTCTTC
once	-	TRBJ2-3	TRBV4-1	CASSQDGVVADTQYF	TGCGCCAGCAGCCAAGATGGGGTGGTCGCAGATACGCAGTATTTT